This passage covers 9 T cell receptor beta chains from one sample sequenced in a study of OX40 agonist ivuxolimab in advanced cancers. TCRdb's table, derived via immunoSEQ multiplex PCR, lists solely in-frame clones and lacks some. Here the sample spans fewer than 85,000 clones, about nine tenths being singletons. Sequenced here: CD4+ or CD8+ T cells sorted from blood, sampled in a trial of the OX40 agonist ivuxolimab. The receptors were sampled from an adult with an advanced solid tumor such as melanoma, head and neck, liver or kidney cancer.

The chain couples TRBV6-5 to TRBJ2-1; perhaps TRBD2 as D (5 bases). The V end lost 10 bases, the J end lost 5 bases, and 15 bases lay between the germline ends. Per the germline V gene, CDR1 is MNHEY and CDR2 is SVGAGI. The CDR3 contains 13 residues. CDR3 in DNA: TGTGCCACCGCCCCCCCCGGGGACAATGAGCAGTTCTTC. Encoded protein: CATAPPGDNEQFF.

The count of this clone is one. V usage is TRBV6-1 and J usage is TRBJ2-3; D call uncertain. The CDR3 extends over 15 amino acids. The germline gives CDR1 MNHNS, CDR2 SASEGT. Trimming took off 2 bases at V and 2 bases at J, with 11 bases between the two ends. CDR3 residues: CASSEQGISTDTQYF. CDR3 DNA sequence: TGTGCCAGCAGTGAACAAGGGATTTCCACAGATACGCAGTATTTT.

The chain is built from TRBV27 and TRBJ2-7; D is unresolved. The CDR3 spans 14 residues. V was shortened by 8 bases and J by 1 base, with 15 bases between the two germline ends. In germline, CDR1 is MNHEY, CDR2 SMNVEV (reference sequence). In nucleotides, the CDR3 is TGTGCCAGCCGACTCTATGGGCCTTCCTACGAGCAGTACTTC. Translated, it gives CASRLYGPSYEQYF.

The gene calls are TRBV30 and TRBJ1-2; D is undetermined. The ends were cut back, 0 bases at V and 7 bases at J, with 12 bases in the middle. CDR1 is GTSNPN and CDR2 is SVGIG in the germline V gene (reference sequence). CDR3 size: 13 residues. DNA for the CDR3: TGTGCCTGGAGTGTAGATACAGTGGTTGGCTACACCTTC. Translated: CAWSVDTVVGYTF.

This chain joins TRBV11-2 and TRBJ2-7; 7 bases are a match to TRBD2. Germline V gene sequence: CDR1 SGHAT, CDR2 FQNNGV. V gave up 5 bases and J gave up 6 bases; unmatched junction bases: 7. CDR3 length: 13 amino acids. For the CDR3, the DNA is TGTGCCAGCAGCCCCGGGGGGTCTGGCGAGCAGTACTTC. Protein: CASSPGGSGEQYF.

V is TRBV28 and J is TRBJ2-2; weak D call: TRBD2 (7 bases). Deletions cut 10 bases from V and 4 bases from J, with 19 bases between. Germline CDR1 MDHEN, CDR2 SYDVKM. The CDR3 runs 15 residues. CDR3 region: CATMVGAGATGELFF. For the CDR3, the DNA is TGTGCCACCATGGTCGGGGCGGGGGCCACCGGGGAGCTGTTTTTT.

The V gene is TRBV6-6, the J gene TRBJ2-7; D might be TRBD1 (5 bases). The CDR3 length is 13 residues. The germline CDR1 and CDR2 sequences are MNHNY and SVGAGI (reference sequence). Trimming removed 2 bases at V and 1 base at J, with 6 bases between. The CDR3 coding sequence is TGTGCCAGCAGTTACGACAGTTCCTACGAGCAGTACTTC. Encoded protein: CASSYDSSYEQYF.

This clone has a handful of counts. The chain combines TRBV5-1 with TRBJ2-7, with TRBD1 identical over 7 bases. The germline V gene has CDR1 SGHRS and CDR2 YFSETQ. The CDR3 runs to 16 residues. V lost 0 bases and J lost 0; bases outside the gene matches: 6. The DNA for the CDR3 is TGCGCCAGCAGCTTGGGGACAGGAACGATCTCCTACGAGCAGTACTTC. Its translation is CASSLGTGTISYEQYF.

The CDR3 region is CSAGQGAEGYTF. The CDR3 nucleotides read TGCAGCGCCGGACAGGGGGCGGAGGGCTACACCTTC. This sequence joins TRBV29-1 and TRBJ1-2; 11 bases map to TRBD1. This CDR3 is built from 12 residues. V gave up 7 bases and J gave up 8 bases; unmatched junction bases: 6. The germline V gene has CDR1 SQVTM and CDR2 ANQGSEA.